This note documents a single T cell receptor (beta chain) sequence. The sample belongs to a study of blood T cell repertoires in COVID-19. Study overall: Italy, Spain and the United States were the sources of the convalescent and acute COVID-19 samples.

Original methodology: Researchers report that nucleated cell counts were estimated from reference gene primer amplification. Measured with immunoSEQ multiplex PCR; TCRdb has only the in-frame clones, and not every one. V and J calls plus clone size are reproduced from that table; the DNA served to infer D and trimming. The repertoire holds over 200,000 clones, roughly four fifths seen once, with roughly 2.7% in the top ten. The CDR3 totals 13 residues. Germline V lookup: CDR1 LNHDA, CDR2 SQIVND (reference sequence). Losses at the gene ends were 5 bases for V and 11 bases for J; bases not matched to a gene: 9.

The chain couples TRBV19 to TRBJ1-5, with 7 bases lining up with TRBD1. Input material: peripheral blood. The source is a woman in her thirties or forties with active or convalescent COVID-19. The CDR3 loop reads CASSGGTASSQHF. The CDR3 DNA reads TGTGCCAGTAGTGGGGGGACAGCTTCGTCCCAGCATTTT.